The 14 T cell receptor beta chains given below trace back to one sample, sequenced in a study of control samples from healthy donors and cancer patients. Some clones are missing from TCRdb's copy, which holds only in-frame ones; the method was immunoSEQ multiplex PCR. Among some 100,000 clones listed, roughly 87% were seen once. Material for sequencing was blood. The receptor source for this set is a woman aged 45 to 65 in good health.

The chain joins TRBV9 to TRBJ2-1; TRBD2 aligns across 11 bases. Germline V gene lookup returns CDR1 SGDLS and CDR2 YYNGEE. With V trimmed by 4 bases and J by 4 bases, 7 bases remained unmatched. CDR3 length: 16 residues. The DNA for the CDR3 is TGTGCCAGCAGCCTCCCCGGGACTAGCGGATACAATGAGCAGTTCTTC. It codes for CASSLPGTSGYNEQFF.

This rearrangement joins TRBV30 to TRBJ2-3; D is possibly TRBD2 (5 bases). Germline V gene lookup returns CDR1 GTSNPN and CDR2 SVGIG (reference sequence). The CDR3 totals 14 residues. Trimming shortened V by 7 bases and J by 0 bases, and 14 bases separated the two germline ends. The CDR3 sequence is CASERETSTDTQYF. The DNA for the CDR3 is TGTGCCTCAGAAAGGGAGACTAGCACAGATACGCAGTATTTT.

V gene TRBV11-2 combines with J gene TRBJ1-5; D is unresolved. Looked up from germline, CDR1 is SGHAT and CDR2 is FQNNGV. This CDR3 is built from 14 residues. Trimming took off 1 base at V and 0 bases at J, with 4 bases between the two ends. As DNA, the CDR3 is TGTGCCAGCAGCTTAGGATCTAGCAATCAGCCCCAGCATTTT. This translates into CASSLGSSNQPQHF.

This clone came up once. The chain links TRBV30 to TRBJ1-4; tentative D call: TRBD1 (5 bases). V was shortened by 3 bases and J by 8 bases, with 19 bases between the two germline ends. The germline gives CDR1 GTSNPN, CDR2 SVGIG (reference sequence). The CDR3 has 15 amino acids. DNA of the CDR3: TGTGCCTGGAGCCCCCTCGGGGGGGACGGAGAAAAACTGTTTTTT. It codes for CAWSPLGGDGEKLFF. The whole variable domain, filled in from reference TRBV30 and TRBJ1-4, reads SQTIHQWPATLVQPVGSPLSLECTVEGTSNPNLYWYRQAAGRGLQLLFYSVGIGQISSEVPQNLSASRPQDRQFILSSKKLLLSDSGFYLCAWSPLGGDGEKLFFGSGTQLSVL.

The V gene is TRBV6-1, the J gene TRBJ1-2; 10 nucleotides agree with TRBD1. This CDR3 has 15 residues. CDR1 is MNHNS, CDR2 SASEGT, per germline. V lost 1 base and J lost 3; bases outside the gene matches: 2. CDR3 residues: CASSEGQGAYYGYTF. In nucleotides, the CDR3 is TGTGCCAGCAGTGAAGGACAGGGGGCGTACTATGGCTACACCTTC.

The rearrangement links TRBV7-3 to TRBJ2-4, with D maybe TRBD2 (6 bases). CDR3 length: 15 amino acids. Germline V gene data show CDR1 as SGHTA and CDR2 as FQGTGA. The V end was cut by 11 bases, the J end by 0 bases, with 17 bases between. The CDR3 reads CAGKAAGLAKNIQYF. The CDR3, as DNA: TGTGCCGGGAAGGCGGCGGGACTAGCCAAAAACATTCAGTACTTC.

This sequence joins TRBV7-8 and TRBJ1-5; D gene ambiguous. Trimming took off 5 bases at V and 9 bases at J, with 11 bases between the two ends. The germline V gene has CDR1 SGHVS and CDR2 FQNEAQ. The CDR3 runs 12 residues. DNA of the CDR3: TGTGCCAGCAGCCTACTAGGAGGGCCCCAGCATTTT. Its protein is CASSLLGGPQHF.

The rearrangement uses TRBV14 and TRBJ2-3; D remains ambiguous. CDR3 length: 14 residues. V was trimmed by 1 base and J by 3 bases, leaving 8 bases between them. The germline V gene encodes CDR1 SGHDN and CDR2 FVKESK. The CDR3 bases are TGTGCCAGCAGCCAAGCGCTCCGAACAGATACGCAGTATTTT. The encoded protein is CASSQALRTDTQYF.

V gene TRBV6-1 combines with J gene TRBJ1-5, with D maybe TRBD1 (5 bases). Trimming stripped 1 base from V and 0 bases from J, with 16 bases between. CDR1 and CDR2 (germline): MNHNS, SASEGT. CDR3 size: 18 residues. The CDR3 region is CASSEVSTVLYSNQPQHF. CDR3 nucleotide sequence: TGTGCCAGCAGTGAAGTCTCGACAGTCCTATATAGCAATCAGCCCCAGCATTTT.

V gene TRBV15 combines with J gene TRBJ1-2, with D hard to call. This CDR3 spans 18 amino acids. The germline V and J ends were trimmed by 0 bases and 0 bases, with 17 bases remaining between them. Germline lookup yields CDR1 LNHNV and CDR2 YYDKDF (reference sequence). The CDR3 is CATSRDHRGLVTNYGYTF. CDR3 in DNA: TGTGCCACCAGCAGAGATCATCGAGGACTGGTCACTAACTATGGCTACACCTTC.

This clone was detected only once. V is TRBV18 and J is TRBJ2-5; D is undetermined. V was cut by 3 bases and J by 2 bases, with 10 bases left in between. The CDR3 extends over 14 amino acids. Looked up from germline, CDR1 is KGHSH and CDR2 is LQKENI. CDR3 amino acids: CASSPADGQETQYF. The CDR3 coding sequence is TGTGCCAGCTCACCGGCGGATGGACAAGAGACCCAGTACTTC.

The chain carries TRBV10-1 and TRBJ1-1; 11 bases are a match to TRBD1. V gave up 7 bases and J gave up 5 bases; unmatched junction bases: 9. Germline CDR1 WNHNN, CDR2 SYGVQD (reference sequence). The CDR3 is made up of 15 amino acids. The CDR3 loop is CASTSGTGGFTEAFF. CDR3 DNA sequence: TGCGCCAGCACCTCCGGGACAGGGGGTTTTACTGAAGCTTTCTTT.

This clone was picked up a small number of times. The rearrangement joins TRBV2 to TRBJ1-3; D not certain. The V end was cut by 4 bases, the J end by 7 bases, with 14 bases between. The CDR3 runs 14 residues. Germline V gene lookup returns CDR1 SNHLY and CDR2 FYNNEI. The DNA for the CDR3 is TGTGCCAGCAGTGTACATGAACTAGGGAACACCATATATTTT. As protein: CASSVHELGNTIYF.

The rearrangement joins TRBV14 to TRBJ1-1; no clear D. Germline V gene sequence: CDR1 SGHDN, CDR2 FVKESK. Deletions cut 5 bases from V and 1 base from J, with 8 bases between. The length of the CDR3 is 13 residues. The CDR3 loop reads CASSGLGNTEAFF. Written as DNA, the CDR3 is TGTGCCAGCAGCGGACTTGGGAACACTGAAGCTTTCTTT.